A selection of T cell receptor beta chains follows, all from one sample in a study of blood T cell repertoires in COVID-19. Measured with immunoSEQ multiplex PCR; TCRdb has only the in-frame clones, and not every one. The sample carries approximately 53,000 clones, 65% to 90% recorded once. The sequenced sample consisted of peripheral blood. The receptors shown here come from a woman aged 60-75 years with acute or convalescent COVID-19. Both conserved end residues are part of each CDR3. The order of the fields is J gene, V gene, CDR3 protein.

TRBJ1-6 TRBV7-3 CASSFNSNSPLHF
TRBJ1-5 TRBV27 CANSDDRYNQPQHF
TRBJ2-7 TRBV6-1 CASSEAIEVYEQYF
TRBJ1-5 TRBV7-8 CASSLPGGLGQPQHF
TRBJ1-3 TRBV30 CAWSERASGNTIYF
TRBJ2-3 TRBV7-9 CASSDDTSGRNPVTQYF
TRBJ1-5 TRBV27 CASSLKPTGAGYQPQHF
TRBJ2-2 TRBV3-1/TRBV3-2 CASSHGQNTGELFF
TRBJ2-1 TRBV6-1 CASSEVTSGRVSEQFF
TRBJ2-3 TRBV30 CAWNPSGGRATQYF
TRBJ2-2 TRBV14 CASSQVWGGSNTGELFF
TRBJ2-5 TRBV19 CASSTRGGAITETQYF
TRBJ2-7 TRBV29-1 CSVPVLLAGAYEQYF
TRBJ1-4 TRBV2 CASKADRGGEKLFF
TRBJ1-1 TRBV19 CASSIKRNTEAFF
TRBJ2-1 TRBV18 CASSRTSVFEQFF
TRBJ1-6 TRBV3-1/TRBV3-2 CASSQRDRDNSPLHF